This TCR beta chain was sequenced in a study of cytomegalovirus exposure and HLA in healthy donors. Study results and caveats: Rare TCR sequences dominated, though some public TCRs recurred in many donors. Listed as cytomegalovirus-associated were more than 150 TCR beta chains. A later analysis found first-cohort TCR clusters tended to co-occur in the approximately 110 validation repertoires.

Produced via immunoSEQ multiplex PCR; TCRdb's table is partial and in-frame only. In the table there are some 140,000 clones, around 84% of which are singletons. The CDR3 covers 14 residues. Trimming removed 1 base from V and 1 base from J, with 7 bases in between. The V gene's germline CDR1 is MGHRA and CDR2 YSYEKL. In this sample, this clone turned up many times. Antigen unknown. The origin of this receptor is a human donor in good health. The chain joins TRBV4-1 to TRBJ1-2; D not certain. The sequenced material came from PBMCs. CDR3: CASSQGQNNYGYTF. DNA for the CDR3: TGCGCCAGCAGCCAAGGGCAAAATAACTATGGCTACACCTTC.